Listed here are 16 T cell receptor beta chains from one sample, sequenced in a study of graft-versus-host responses after intestinal transplantation. TCRdb keeps only in-frame clones here, not all; method: immunoSEQ multiplex PCR. The table shows 20,000 to 30,000 clones, with roughly 83% occurring only once. The material was PBMCs, obtained 28 days after intestinal transplant. These receptors were obtained from a human patient who received an intestinal transplant, so some T cells may come from the graft donor.

This clone was recorded once. CDR3 sequence: CASTLSSMTADTQYF. The CDR3 coding sequence is TGTGCCAGCACCCTCTCCAGTATGACGGCGGATACGCAGTATTTT. The rearrangement uses TRBV2 and TRBJ2-3; the D is unclear. The CDR3 spans 15 residues. Deletions cut 7 bases from V and 6 bases from J, with 20 bases between. Germline values: CDR1 SNHLY, CDR2 FYNNEI.

The CDR3 loop reads CASSLVGQARDGYTF. The CDR3 region has the DNA TGCGCCAGCAGCTTGGTGGGACAGGCGAGGGATGGCTACACCTTC. V and J are TRBV5-1 and TRBJ1-2; 8 nucleotides agree with TRBD1. The CDR3 has 15 amino acids. The trim removed 0 bases at V and 6 bases at J, leaving 7 bases unmatched. In germline, CDR1 is SGHRS, CDR2 YFSETQ.

The V and J genes are TRBV5-1 and TRBJ1-1; D gene unclear. V shed 2 bases and J shed 4 bases, with 18 bases lying between them. Germline V gene data show CDR1 as SGHRS and CDR2 as YFSETQ. There are 16 residues in the CDR3. CDR3 sequence (DNA): TGCGCCAGCAGCTTCCGGGCCCCTTATGCGGGCACTGAAGCTTTCTTT. This gives the protein CASSFRAPYAGTEAFF.

V is TRBV7-6 and J is TRBJ2-3; either TRBD1 or TRBD2 may fit D (6 bases each). Germline values: CDR1 SGHVS, CDR2 FNYEAQ. The V and J ends lost 6 bases and 1 base respectively, with 11 bases between them. The CDR3 totals 14 residues. As DNA, the CDR3 is TGTGCCAGCAGTGAGGGGGGACGCACAGATACGCAGTATTTT. It codes for CASSEGGRTDTQYF.

This clone was seen more than once but under ten times. The rearrangement joins TRBV6-5 to TRBJ1-4; possibly TRBD1 for D (5 bases). CDR3 length: 15 amino acids. The V end was cut by 0 bases, the J end by 1 base, with 6 bases between. Germline values: CDR1 MNHEY, CDR2 SVGAGI. CDR3 region: CASSYSGGTNEKLFF. The DNA of the CDR3 is TGTGCCAGCAGTTACTCGGGGGGAACTAATGAAAAACTGTTTTTT.

In nucleotides, the CDR3 is TGTGCCAGCAGCCAAGGGGATTACACTGAAGCTTTCTTT. It codes for CASSQGDYTEAFF. This chain links TRBV7-9 with TRBJ1-1, with D perhaps TRBD1 (5 bases). The V and J ends lost 5 bases and 3 bases respectively, with 10 bases between them. The CDR3 has 13 amino acids. Germline V CDR1 and CDR2: SEHNR, FQNEAQ (reference sequence).

This clone has just one count. The chain has TRBV11-2 and TRBJ2-3; 14 nucleotides line up with TRBD2. From germline, CDR1 is SGHAT and CDR2 FQNNGV. The CDR3 has 18 amino acids. The V and J ends lost 0 bases and 6 bases, in that order; junction bases with no gene match: 8. CDR3 bases: TGTGCCAGCAGCTTAGATCGCGGGACTAGCGGGAGAAGGGATACGCAGTATTTT. As protein: CASSLDRGTSGRRDTQYF.

V and J are TRBV6-1 and TRBJ2-1; no clear D gene. V lost 5 bases and J 4 bases, leaving 3 bases between the germline ends. Germline lookup yields CDR1 MNHNS and CDR2 SASEGT. The CDR3 runs to 11 residues. The CDR3 loop is CASSLYNEQFF. CDR3 bases: TGTGCCAGCAGTTTATACAATGAGCAGTTCTTC.

This clone was counted once. The J gene is TRBJ2-1, the V gene TRBV10-2; tentatively, D is TRBD1 or TRBD2 (7 bases each). V was trimmed by 4 bases and J by 2 bases, leaving 12 bases between them. Germline assignment: CDR1 WSHSY and CDR2 SAAADI. This CDR3 contains 15 residues. DNA of the CDR3: TGCGCCAGCAGTGGGGAGGGACAGCCCTACAATGAGCAGTTCTTC. Translation: CASSGEGQPYNEQFF.

CDR3 in DNA: TGTGCCAGCAGCCCCGGGACTAGCACAGATACGCAGTATTTT. Translated, it gives CASSPGTSTDTQYF. The chain has TRBV6-5 and TRBJ2-3; a possible D gene is TRBD2 (6 bases). This CDR3 contains 14 residues. Germline CDR1 is MNHEY and CDR2 is SVGAGI. Trimming cost V 6 bases and J 0 bases, with 10 bases left between them.

The genes are TRBV19 and TRBJ1-1; 7 bases match TRBD1. The CDR3 runs 14 residues. The germline V gene has CDR1 LNHDA and CDR2 SQIVND (reference sequence). J was trimmed by 0 bases and V by 7 bases; bases with no gene match: 5. The CDR3 nucleotides are TGTGCCAGTACCGCGGACAGGATGAACACTGAAGCTTTCTTT. Translation: CASTADRMNTEAFF.

The count of this clone is one. V usage is TRBV11-3 and J usage is TRBJ2-1; tentative D call: TRBD1 (5 bases). The CDR3 length is 13 residues. The germline CDR1 and CDR2 sequences are SGHNT and YENEEA. V lost 1 base to trimming and J lost 14 bases, with 15 bases between them. This CDR3 reads CASSLGPDSAEFF. For the CDR3, the DNA is TGTGCCAGCAGCTTAGGCCCTGACAGTGCGGAGTTCTTC.

This clone has a handful of counts. This rearrangement joins TRBV6-5 to TRBJ2-7, with 10 bases identical to TRBD1. The trim removed 1 base at V and 6 bases at J, leaving 3 bases unmatched. The CDR3 covers 14 residues. CDR1 MNHEY and CDR2 SVGAGI come from the germline V gene. In DNA, the CDR3 is TGTGCCAGCAGTTACTGGGACAGGGGTGGCGAGCAGTACTTC. Translated: CASSYWDRGGEQYF.

This clone was counted only a few times. V and J are TRBV23-1 and TRBJ2-7; 8 bases agree with TRBD1. TRBV23-1 is assigned to the ORF class and has an uncertain function. This CDR3 contains 17 residues. The V gene end was trimmed by 7 bases and the J gene end by 3 bases; junction bases not matched to a gene: 17. The DNA of the CDR3 is TGCGCCAGCACCCCACCACCCCAGACAGGGGTCGACTACGAGCAGTACTTC. This codes for CASTPPPQTGVDYEQYF.

The J gene is TRBJ1-1, the V gene TRBV7-3; D remains unclear. This CDR3 is built from 13 residues. Per germline, CDR1 SGHTA and CDR2 FQGTGA. The V end lost 3 bases, the J end lost 3 bases, and 8 bases lay between the germline ends. The CDR3, as DNA: TGTGCCAGCAGCTTGATAGGCGACACTGAAGCTTTCTTT. Translation: CASSLIGDTEAFF.

The V call is TRBV13, the J call TRBJ2-7; D remains unclear. From germline, CDR1 is PRHDT and CDR2 FYEKMQ (reference sequence). The germline V and J ends were trimmed by 2 bases and 5 bases, with 7 bases remaining between them. The CDR3 consists of 12 residues. In nucleotides, the CDR3 is TGTGCCAGCAGCTTAAAGTTCCACGAGCAGTACTTC. Its translation: CASSLKFHEQYF.